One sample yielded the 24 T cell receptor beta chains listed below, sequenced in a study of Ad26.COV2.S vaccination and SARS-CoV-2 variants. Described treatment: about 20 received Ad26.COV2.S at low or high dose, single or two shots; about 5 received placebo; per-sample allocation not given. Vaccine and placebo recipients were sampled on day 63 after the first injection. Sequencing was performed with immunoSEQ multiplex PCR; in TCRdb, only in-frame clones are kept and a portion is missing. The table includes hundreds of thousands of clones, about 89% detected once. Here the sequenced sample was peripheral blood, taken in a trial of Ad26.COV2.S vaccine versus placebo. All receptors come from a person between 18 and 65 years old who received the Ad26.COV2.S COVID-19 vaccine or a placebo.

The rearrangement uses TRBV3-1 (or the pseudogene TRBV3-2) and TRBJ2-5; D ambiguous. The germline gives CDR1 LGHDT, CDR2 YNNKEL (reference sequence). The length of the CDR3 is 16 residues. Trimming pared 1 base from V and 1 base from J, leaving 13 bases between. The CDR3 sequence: CASSQVPALFQETQYF. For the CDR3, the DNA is TGTGCCAGCAGCCAAGTACCCGCCCTATTCCAAGAGACCCAGTACTTC.

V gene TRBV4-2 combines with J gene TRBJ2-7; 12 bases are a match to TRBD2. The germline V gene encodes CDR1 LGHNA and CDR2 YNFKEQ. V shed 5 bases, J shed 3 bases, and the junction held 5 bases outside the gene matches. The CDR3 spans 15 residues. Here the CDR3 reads CASSSLAGGDYEQYF. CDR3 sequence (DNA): TGTGCCAGCAGCTCACTAGCGGGGGGCGACTACGAGCAGTACTTC.

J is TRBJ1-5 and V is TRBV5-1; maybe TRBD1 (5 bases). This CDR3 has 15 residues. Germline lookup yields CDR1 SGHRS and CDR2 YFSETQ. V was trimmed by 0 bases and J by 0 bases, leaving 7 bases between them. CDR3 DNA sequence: TGCGCCAGCAGCTTGGGGGGGAATAGCAATCAGCCCCAGCATTTT. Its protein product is CASSLGGNSNQPQHF.

The CDR3 here is CASSQGGASSYTF. Written as DNA, the CDR3 is TGTGCCAGCAGCCAAGGGGGTGCGTCGAGCTACACCTTC. The chain employs TRBV5-5 and TRBJ1-2; weak D call: TRBD1 (6 bases). V lost 4 bases and J 9 bases, leaving 16 bases between the germline ends. This CDR3 contains 13 residues. Germline V CDR1 and CDR2: SGHKS, YYEKEE (reference sequence).

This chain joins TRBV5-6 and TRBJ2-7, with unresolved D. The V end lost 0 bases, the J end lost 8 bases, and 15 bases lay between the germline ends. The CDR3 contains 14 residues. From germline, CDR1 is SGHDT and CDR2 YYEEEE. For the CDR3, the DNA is TGTGCCAGCAGCTTGGAAGCGATCTCCTATCAGCAGTACTTC. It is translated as CASSLEAISYQQYF.

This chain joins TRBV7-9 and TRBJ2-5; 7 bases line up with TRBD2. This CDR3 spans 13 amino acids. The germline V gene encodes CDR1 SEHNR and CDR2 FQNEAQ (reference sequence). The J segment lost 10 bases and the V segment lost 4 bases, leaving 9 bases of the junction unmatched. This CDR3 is CASSSTSVRNQYF. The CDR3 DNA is TGTGCCAGCAGCTCTACTAGCGTGAGGAACCAGTACTTC.

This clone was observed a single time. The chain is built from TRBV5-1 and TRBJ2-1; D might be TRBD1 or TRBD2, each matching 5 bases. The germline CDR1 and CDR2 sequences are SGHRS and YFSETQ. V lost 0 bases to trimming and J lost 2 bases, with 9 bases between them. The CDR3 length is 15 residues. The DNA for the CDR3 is TGCGCCAGCAGCTTGGCAGAGGGACCCTACAATGAGCAGTTCTTC. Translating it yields CASSLAEGPYNEQFF. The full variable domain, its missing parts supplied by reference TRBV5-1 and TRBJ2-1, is KAGVTQTPRYLIKTRGQQVTLSCSPISGHRSVSWYQQTPGQGLQFLFEYFSETQRNKGNFPGRFSGRQFSNSRSEMNVSTLELGDSALYLCASSLAEGPYNEQFFGPGTRLTVL.

CDR3 amino acids: CASSPPPGQNYEQYF. The CDR3 region has the DNA TGTGCCAGCTCACCACCGCCGGGACAAAACTACGAGCAGTACTTC. This chain links TRBV18 with TRBJ2-7, with a possible D match to TRBD1 (6 bases). CDR1 and CDR2 (germline): KGHSH, LQKENI. CDR3 length: 15 amino acids. The germline V and J ends were trimmed by 0 bases and 3 bases, with 12 bases remaining between them.

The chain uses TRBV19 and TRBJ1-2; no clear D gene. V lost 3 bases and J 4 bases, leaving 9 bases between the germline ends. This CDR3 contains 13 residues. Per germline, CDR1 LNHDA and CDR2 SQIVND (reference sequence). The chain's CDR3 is CASSIEGSYGYTF. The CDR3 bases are TGTGCCAGTAGTATTGAGGGCAGCTATGGCTACACCTTC.

The CDR3 DNA reads TGCAGCGGGGGGCCAGGGGAAGAGGGCTACACCTTC. Amino acids: CSGGPGEEGYTF. V and J are TRBV29-1 and TRBJ1-2, with a possible D match to TRBD1 (6 bases). The CDR3 is made up of 12 amino acids. V shed 7 bases and J shed 8 bases, with 17 bases lying between them. The germline CDR1 and CDR2 sequences are SQVTM and ANQGSEA. Filled out from reference TRBV29-1 and TRBJ1-2, the complete variable domain reads SAVISQKPSRDICQRGTSLTIQCQVDSQVTMMFWYRQQPGQSLTLIATANQGSEATYESGFVIDKFPISRPNLTFSTLTVSNMSPEDSSIYLCSGGPGEEGYTFGSGTRLTVV.

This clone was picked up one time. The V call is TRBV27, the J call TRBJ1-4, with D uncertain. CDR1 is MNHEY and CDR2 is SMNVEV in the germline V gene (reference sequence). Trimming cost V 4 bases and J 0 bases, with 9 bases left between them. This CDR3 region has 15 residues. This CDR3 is CASSWREATNEKLFF. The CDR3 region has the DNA TGTGCCAGCAGTTGGAGGGAGGCAACTAATGAAAAACTGTTTTTT.

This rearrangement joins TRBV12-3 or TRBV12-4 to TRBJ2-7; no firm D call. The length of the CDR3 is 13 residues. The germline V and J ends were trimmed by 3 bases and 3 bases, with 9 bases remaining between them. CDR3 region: CASSFEVIYEQYF. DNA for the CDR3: TGTGCCAGCAGTTTTGAGGTAATCTACGAGCAGTACTTC.

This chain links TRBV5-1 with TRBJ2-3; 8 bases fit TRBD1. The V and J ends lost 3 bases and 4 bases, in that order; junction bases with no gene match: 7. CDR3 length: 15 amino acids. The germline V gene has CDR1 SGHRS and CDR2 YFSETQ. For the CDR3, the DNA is TGCGCCAGCAGCTCGGACAGGGTACTGGCAGATACGCAGTATTTT. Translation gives CASSSDRVLADTQYF.

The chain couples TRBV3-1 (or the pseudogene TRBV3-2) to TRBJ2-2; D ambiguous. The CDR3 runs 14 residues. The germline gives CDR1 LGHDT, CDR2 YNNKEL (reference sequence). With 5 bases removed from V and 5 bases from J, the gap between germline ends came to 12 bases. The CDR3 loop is CASSIKLGTGELFF. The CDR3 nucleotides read TGTGCCAGCAGCATCAAGTTGGGGACCGGGGAGCTGTTTTTT.

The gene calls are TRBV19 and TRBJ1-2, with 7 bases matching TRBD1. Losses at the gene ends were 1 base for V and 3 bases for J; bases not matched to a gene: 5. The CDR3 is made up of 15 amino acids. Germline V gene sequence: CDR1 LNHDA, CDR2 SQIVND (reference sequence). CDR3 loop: CASSIGGGRYYGYTF. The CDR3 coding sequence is TGTGCCAGTAGTATAGGAGGGGGCAGATACTATGGCTACACCTTC.

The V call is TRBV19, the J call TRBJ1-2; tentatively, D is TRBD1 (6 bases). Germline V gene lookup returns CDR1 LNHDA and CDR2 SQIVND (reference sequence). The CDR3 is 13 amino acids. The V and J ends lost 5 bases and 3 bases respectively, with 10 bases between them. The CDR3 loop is CASSLDSYYGYTF. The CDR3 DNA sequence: TGTGCCAGTAGTCTGGACAGCTACTATGGCTACACCTTC.

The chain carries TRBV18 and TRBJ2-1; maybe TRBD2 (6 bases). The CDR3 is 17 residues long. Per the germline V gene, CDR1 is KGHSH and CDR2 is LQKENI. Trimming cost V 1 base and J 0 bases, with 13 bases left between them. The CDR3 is CASSPLLGSSSYNEQFF. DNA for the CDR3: TGTGCCAGCTCACCACTGCTCGGGAGTAGCTCCTACAATGAGCAGTTCTTC.

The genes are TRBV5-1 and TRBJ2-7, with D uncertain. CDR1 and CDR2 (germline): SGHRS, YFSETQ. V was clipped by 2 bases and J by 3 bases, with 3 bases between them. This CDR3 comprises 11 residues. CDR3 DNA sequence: TGCGCCAGCAGCTTTAACTACGAGCAGTACTTC. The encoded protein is CASSFNYEQYF.

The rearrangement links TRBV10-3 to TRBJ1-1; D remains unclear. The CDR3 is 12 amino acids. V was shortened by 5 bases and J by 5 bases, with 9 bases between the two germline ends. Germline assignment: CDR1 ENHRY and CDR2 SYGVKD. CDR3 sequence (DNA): TGTGCCATCAGTCATAGGGATACTGAAGCTTTCTTT. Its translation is CAISHRDTEAFF.

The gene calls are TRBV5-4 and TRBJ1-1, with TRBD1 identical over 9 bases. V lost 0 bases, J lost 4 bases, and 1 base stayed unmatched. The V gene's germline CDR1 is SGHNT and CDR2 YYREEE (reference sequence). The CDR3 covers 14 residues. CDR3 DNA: TGTGCCAGCAGCTTGGGACAGGGGGGCACTGAAGCTTTCTTT. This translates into CASSLGQGGTEAFF.

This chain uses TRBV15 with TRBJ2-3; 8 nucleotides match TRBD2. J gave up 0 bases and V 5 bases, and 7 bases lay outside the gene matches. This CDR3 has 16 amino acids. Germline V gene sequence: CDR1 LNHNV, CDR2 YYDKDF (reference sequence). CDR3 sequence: CATSFPLAGSTDTQYF. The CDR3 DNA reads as TGTGCCACCAGCTTCCCGTTAGCGGGGAGCACAGATACGCAGTATTTT.

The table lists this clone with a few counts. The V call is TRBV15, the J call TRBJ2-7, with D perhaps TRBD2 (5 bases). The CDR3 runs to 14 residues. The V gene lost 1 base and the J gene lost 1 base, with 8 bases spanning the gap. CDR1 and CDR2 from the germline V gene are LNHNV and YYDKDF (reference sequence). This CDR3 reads CATSRGTGSYEQYF. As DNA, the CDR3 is TGTGCCACCAGCAGAGGGACGGGGTCCTACGAGCAGTACTTC.

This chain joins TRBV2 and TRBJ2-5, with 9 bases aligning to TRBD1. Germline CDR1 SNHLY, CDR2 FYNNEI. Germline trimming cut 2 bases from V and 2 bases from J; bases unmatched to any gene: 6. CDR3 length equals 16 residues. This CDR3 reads CASSERKDRGQETQYF. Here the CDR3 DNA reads TGTGCCAGCAGTGAAAGAAAGGACAGGGGACAAGAGACCCAGTACTTC. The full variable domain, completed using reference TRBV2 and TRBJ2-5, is EPEVTQTPSHQVTQMGQEVILRCVPISNHLYFYWYRQILGQKVEFLVSFYNNEISEKSEIFDDQFSVERPDGSNFTLKIRSTKLEDSAMYFCASSERKDRGQETQYFGPGTRLLVL.

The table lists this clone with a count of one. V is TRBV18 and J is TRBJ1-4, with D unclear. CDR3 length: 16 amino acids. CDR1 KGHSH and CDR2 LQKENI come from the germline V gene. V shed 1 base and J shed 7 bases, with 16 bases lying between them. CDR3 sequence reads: CASSPLGPLGSEKLFF. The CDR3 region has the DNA TGTGCCAGCTCACCACTCGGCCCTCTAGGAAGTGAAAAACTGTTTTTT.